This T cell receptor beta chain is from a study of T cell changes during pregnancy in multiple sclerosis. The protocol was immunoSEQ multiplex PCR, while the TCRdb copy is restricted to in-frame clones and leaves out a portion. The repertoire holds approximately 37,000 clones, with roughly 93% as singletons. Germline CDR1 LNHDA, CDR2 SQIVND (reference sequence). CDR3 length: 14 residues. V shed 3 bases and J 3 bases; nucleotides not matched to a gene: 5. The receptor comes from a female donor with multiple sclerosis, enrolled in a pregnancy study. The V call is TRBV19, the J call TRBJ2-7, with 7 bases matching TRBD1. The source material was CD4+ T cells from peripheral blood mononuclear cells, sampled before pregnancy. The CDR3 sequence is CASSIGRGLYEQYF. DNA for the CDR3: TGTGCCAGTAGTATCGGAAGGGGGCTCTACGAGCAGTACTTC.